Sequencing of this TCR beta chain was carried out in a study of CD8 T cells in Susac syndrome. In the study overall: Each patient with Susac syndrome, at the time of blood draw, was therapy-naive, on corticosteroids, or on intravenous immunoglobulin alone. Study observations and caveats: In total CD8+ repertoires, some 15 Susac-specific public clones were found, and five or six in CD8+ TEMRA repertoires.

Looked up from germline, CDR1 is MNHEY and CDR2 is SMNVEV (reference sequence). With 4 bases removed from V and 0 bases from J, the gap between germline ends came to 17 bases. CDR3 length: 17 residues. It was with random hexamers that 0.5 to 1 ug RNA was reverse transcribed. The authors amplified TCR beta CDR3 across 54 Vbeta and 13 Jbeta using immunoSEQ multiplex PCR. Via MiXCR, TCRdb re-called the immunoSEQ multiplex PCR reads, giving one row per CDR3 protein. The profile shows roughly 89,000 distinct CDR3 sequences, about 96% of them singletons. A note on this clonotype: Its target is not known.

The sequenced material came from CD8+ T cells from PBMCs. The chain combines TRBV27 with TRBJ2-3; D perhaps matches TRBD1 (5 bases). This receptor was taken from a human donor with Susac syndrome. Here the CDR3 reads CASSSPRTFGSTDTQYF. The CDR3 region has the DNA TGTGCCAGCAGTTCCCCCCGGACATTTGGTAGCACAGATACGCAGTATTTT.